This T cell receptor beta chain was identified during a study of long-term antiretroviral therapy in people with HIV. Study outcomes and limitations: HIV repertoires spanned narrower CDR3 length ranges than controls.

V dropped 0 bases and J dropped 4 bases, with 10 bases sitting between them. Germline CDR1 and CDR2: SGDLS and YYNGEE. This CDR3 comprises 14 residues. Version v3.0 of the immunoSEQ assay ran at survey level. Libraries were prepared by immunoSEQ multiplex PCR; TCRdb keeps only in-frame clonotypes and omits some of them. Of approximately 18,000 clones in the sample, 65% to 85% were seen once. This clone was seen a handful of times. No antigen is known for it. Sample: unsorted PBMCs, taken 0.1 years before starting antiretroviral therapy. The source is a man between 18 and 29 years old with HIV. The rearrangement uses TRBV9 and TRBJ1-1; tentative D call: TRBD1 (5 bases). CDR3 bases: TGTGCCAGCAGCGTAGGGGGCGAGGGCACTGAAGCTTTCTTT. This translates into CASSVGGEGTEAFF.